These T cell receptor beta chains were read from a single sample in a study of cytomegalovirus exposure and HLA in healthy donors. Sequenced by immunoSEQ multiplex PCR; TCRdb stores in-frame clones only, minus some. The data contain about 140,000 clones, about 80% of them seen just once; the ten biggest clones take up 14%. The specimen was PBMCs. The origin of the receptors is a woman in her forties in good health and CMV-seronegative. Each CDR3 is given with its conserved first and last residue. Fields, in order: CDR3 protein, J gene, V gene.

cdr3_aa: CASSPQGRISYEQYF
j_call: TRBJ2-7
v_call: TRBV6-1

cdr3_aa: CASSQRQIQETQYF
j_call: TRBJ2-5
v_call: TRBV18

cdr3_aa: CAWSGYNQPQHF
j_call: TRBJ1-5
v_call: TRBV30

cdr3_aa: CASSGAGGKRTGTQYF
j_call: TRBJ2-3
v_call: TRBV6-1

cdr3_aa: CASSPPPGQGADEQYF
j_call: TRBJ2-5
v_call: TRBV28

cdr3_aa: CSSTWRNEQFF
j_call: TRBJ2-1
v_call: TRBV29-1

cdr3_aa: CSSQGRETQYF
j_call: TRBJ2-5
v_call: TRBV20-1

cdr3_aa: CSVVGQGEGYGYTF
j_call: TRBJ1-2
v_call: TRBV29-1

cdr3_aa: CASSLGGLAAYNEQFF
j_call: TRBJ2-1
v_call: TRBV7-6

cdr3_aa: CASSSMGLPTEQFF
j_call: TRBJ2-1
v_call: TRBV5-6

cdr3_aa: CSVSGLAGGISSYEQYF
j_call: TRBJ2-7
v_call: TRBV29-1

cdr3_aa: CASSLDIRRAGYTF
j_call: TRBJ1-2
v_call: TRBV7-3

cdr3_aa: CASKFNLAGGPIF
j_call: TRBJ2-1
v_call: TRBV28

cdr3_aa: CASKIFQAGHEQFF
j_call: TRBJ2-1
v_call: TRBV28

cdr3_aa: CASSFPGGRGYEQYF
j_call: .
v_call: TRBV28

cdr3_aa: CASSPTGSNQPQHF
j_call: TRBJ1-5
v_call: TRBV6-5

cdr3_aa: CASSQRGGLAGDTQYF
j_call: TRBJ2-3
v_call: TRBV9

cdr3_aa: CASSPPAGNSGSLGNEQFF
j_call: TRBJ2-1
v_call: TRBV7-9

cdr3_aa: CAKGGAGFEDTQYF
j_call: TRBJ2-3
v_call: TRBV2

cdr3_aa: CASSQLRDRGLETQYF
j_call: TRBJ2-5
v_call: TRBV4-2

cdr3_aa: CASVMGGDDYGYTF
j_call: TRBJ1-2
v_call: TRBV28

cdr3_aa: CASSLEGTDTYEQYF
j_call: TRBJ2-7
v_call: TRBV5-1

cdr3_aa: CSSSLGETSIDTQYF
j_call: TRBJ2-3
v_call: TRBV7-9

cdr3_aa: CASSLTGPVSGANVLTF
j_call: TRBJ2-6
v_call: TRBV5-1

cdr3_aa: CASSGLRTNTQYF
j_call: TRBJ2-3
v_call: TRBV7-2

cdr3_aa: CASSERVVTTYEQYF
j_call: TRBJ2-7
v_call: TRBV6-1

cdr3_aa: CASSERAQGWDHPQHF
j_call: TRBJ1-5
v_call: TRBV2

cdr3_aa: CASSAGRSGLGEQYF
j_call: TRBJ2-7
v_call: TRBV18

cdr3_aa: CASSYFMNTEAFF
j_call: TRBJ1-1
v_call: TRBV6-6

cdr3_aa: CASSATGSNQPQHF
j_call: TRBJ1-5
v_call: TRBV6-4

cdr3_aa: CASSTGGYEQYF
j_call: TRBJ2-7
v_call: TRBV2

cdr3_aa: CASSPLGRGTTGELFF
j_call: TRBJ2-2
v_call: TRBV19

cdr3_aa: CASSQEGDNSGANVLTF
j_call: TRBJ2-6
v_call: TRBV4-3

cdr3_aa: CATRAISYNEQFF
j_call: TRBJ2-1
v_call: TRBV19

cdr3_aa: CASSNGTGNNSPLHF
j_call: TRBJ1-6
v_call: TRBV5-1

cdr3_aa: CASSLSSFRLNQPQHF
j_call: TRBJ1-5
v_call: TRBV27

cdr3_aa: CASSVPQGYEQYF
j_call: TRBJ2-7
v_call: TRBV7-9

cdr3_aa: CASSLVAVAGDHEQFF
j_call: TRBJ2-1
v_call: TRBV18

cdr3_aa: CASSNRDRGNSPLHF
j_call: TRBJ1-6
v_call: TRBV7-6

cdr3_aa: CATSRDPNRANEKLFF
j_call: TRBJ1-4
v_call: TRBV15

cdr3_aa: CASSSPGASTGELFF
j_call: TRBJ2-2
v_call: TRBV27

cdr3_aa: CASSWDRPTSTNEKLFF
j_call: TRBJ1-4
v_call: TRBV11-2

cdr3_aa: CASSPRQGPSGANGLTF
j_call: TRBJ2-6
v_call: TRBV28

cdr3_aa: CSAWTGSDYGYTF
j_call: TRBJ1-2
v_call: TRBV29-1

cdr3_aa: CASSLQGKGPNTEAFF
j_call: TRBJ1-1
v_call: TRBV19

cdr3_aa: CASSFGVNYEQYF
j_call: TRBJ2-7
v_call: TRBV7-2

cdr3_aa: CASSSGGFYEQYF
j_call: TRBJ2-7
v_call: TRBV7-6

cdr3_aa: CASSFEAAYGYTF
j_call: TRBJ1-2
v_call: TRBV11-3